These 26 T cell receptor beta chains originate from one sample sequenced in a study of T cells expressing NK-cell markers. TCRdb reprocessed the 5' RACE reads; each CDR3 protein has one entry and no DNA is given. The sample table includes about 370,000 distinct CDR3 sequences. Sequenced input: blood T cells: a sorted CD56 or NKG2C T cell subset, CD4+ or CD8+ T cells, or bulk PBMC T cells (not recorded which). Receptors were obtained from a woman in her forties or fifties in good health.

The chain joins TRBV28 to TRBJ1-6. The CDR3 loop spans 16 amino acids. Germline CDR1 reads MDHEN; CDR2 reads SYDVKM. The CDR3 sequence: CASSLLGSSYNSPLHF.

This rearrangement joins TRBV7-9 to TRBJ2-1. The CDR3 extends over 11 amino acids. Germline lookup yields CDR1 SEHNR and CDR2 FQNEAQ (reference sequence). CDR3 in amino acids: CASGIGDEQFF.

The V gene is TRBV5-6, the J gene TRBJ1-1; TCRdb's D call, TRBD1, is unchecked because there is no DNA. CDR1 and CDR2 (germline): SGHDT, YYEEEE. The CDR3 has 15 residues. The CDR3 sequence is CASSLRGGDSTEAFF.

This chain links TRBV11-1 with TRBJ2-3. The CDR3 spans 14 residues. Germline CDR1 reads SGHAT; CDR2 reads FQDESV (reference sequence). This CDR3 is CASCLSGSTDTQYF.

This CDR3 is CATSRDPKTFVYF. This chain joins TRBV15 and TRBJ2-3. The CDR3 has 13 residues. Germline CDR1 and CDR2: LNHNV and YYDKDF (reference sequence).

This chain uses TRBV11-2 with TRBJ2-6; TCRdb proposes TRBD1, but this gene call is untestable without DNA. Germline CDR1 is SGHAT and CDR2 is FQNNGV. The CDR3 has 18 amino acids. CDR3 amino acids: CASSPRQTPQSGANVLTF.

This chain connects TRBV12-3 or TRBV12-4 to TRBJ2-3; TCRdb gives TRBD1 as the D gene, but with no DNA this cannot be confirmed. The CDR3 consists of 15 residues. CDR3 sequence reads: CASSPQGIGTDTQYF.

The chain employs TRBV20-1 and TRBJ1-5; no DNA is available, so the TRBD1 call from TCRdb remains unchecked. Germline V CDR1 and CDR2: DFQATT, SNEGSKA (reference sequence). This CDR3 is built from 15 residues. The CDR3 protein is CSASQGMGSNQPQHF.

The chain recombines TRBV24-1 with TRBJ2-1; no DNA is available, so the TRBD1 call from TCRdb remains unchecked. The CDR3 extends over 16 amino acids. CDR1 is KGHDR, CDR2 SFDVKD, per germline. This CDR3 is CATSDTTREDGDEQFF.

The CDR3 loop reads CASSLYVSGTETQYF. The chain employs TRBV27 and TRBJ2-5; TCRdb indicates TRBD2, and absent DNA this call remains unverified. Germline V CDR1 and CDR2: MNHEY, SMNVEV (reference sequence). This CDR3 region has 15 residues.

The CDR3 sequence: CSALRGLAKNIQYF. This sequence joins TRBV20-1 and TRBJ2-4; no DNA is available, so the TRBD1 call from TCRdb remains unchecked. Germline CDR1 and CDR2: DFQATT and SNEGSKA (reference sequence). The CDR3 contains 14 residues.

This chain links TRBV29-1 with TRBJ2-6; TCRdb's D call of TRBD1 is untestable without DNA. The CDR3 loop spans 15 amino acids. Germline CDR1 reads SQVTM; CDR2 reads ANQGSEA. CDR3 residues: CSAGTGSSGANVLTF.

The V call is TRBV27, the J call TRBJ1-3; TCRdb proposes TRBD1, but this gene call is untestable without DNA. CDR3 length equals 14 residues. CDR1 is MNHEY and CDR2 is SMNVEV in the germline V gene (reference sequence). The CDR3 sequence: CASSLTVTGNTIYF.

V is TRBV29-1 and J is TRBJ2-1; TCRdb designates TRBD2, a call that cannot be tested without DNA. Germline V gives CDR1 SQVTM, CDR2 ANQGSEA. This CDR3 has 14 amino acids. CDR3 loop: CSGRTGTSWGEQFF.

This sequence joins TRBV3-1 and TRBJ2-2. Per the germline V gene, CDR1 is LGHDT and CDR2 is YNNKEL (reference sequence). This CDR3 is 17 amino acids long. The chain's CDR3 is CASSQDRVGENTGELFF.

The chain combines TRBV6-1 with TRBJ2-1; TCRdb lists TRBD2, though no DNA is available to test this call. The length of the CDR3 is 13 residues. Germline V gene data show CDR1 as MNHNS and CDR2 as SASEGT. The chain's CDR3 is CASSRREGSEQFF.

The V and J genes are TRBV19 and TRBJ1-6. Germline CDR1 is LNHDA and CDR2 is SQIVND (reference sequence). The CDR3 contains 14 residues. The chain's CDR3 is CASSIEGRNSPLHF.

The chain uses TRBV10-3 and TRBJ2-7. This CDR3 has 12 residues. CDR1 and CDR2 (germline): ENHRY, SYGVKD. CDR3 sequence reads: CAISESNYEQYF.

The genes are TRBV12-3 or TRBV12-4 and TRBJ1-3; checking the TCRdb D call of TRBD1 is not possible without DNA. This CDR3 comprises 14 residues. CDR3 sequence: CASRSPLEGNTIYF.

The chain recombines TRBV4-1 with TRBJ2-1; TCRdb reports TRBD2, a call that lacks DNA to check it against. Per germline, CDR1 MGHRA and CDR2 YSYEKL. CDR3 length equals 13 residues. CDR3 loop: CASSQPLGLESFF.

The chain is built from TRBV24-1 and TRBJ2-2; TCRdb lists TRBD2, though no DNA is available to test this call. The length of the CDR3 is 15 residues. Germline CDR1 and CDR2: KGHDR and SFDVKD. The CDR3 spells CATRSSTSETGELFF.

The chain carries TRBV27 and TRBJ2-5; the TCRdb call, TRBD1, lacks DNA for checking. Germline assignment: CDR1 MNHEY and CDR2 SMNVEV (reference sequence). The CDR3 has 15 amino acids. The CDR3 region is CASTQTGEGQETQYF.

The CDR3 is CASSILTGANYGYTF. V is TRBV7-9 and J is TRBJ1-2; the D gene TCRdb calls, TRBD1, cannot be checked with no DNA. CDR3 size: 15 residues. Per germline, CDR1 SEHNR and CDR2 FQNEAQ (reference sequence).

The rearrangement links TRBV10-3 to TRBJ1-1; the TRBD1 assignment by TCRdb is unverifiable without DNA. Germline lookup yields CDR1 ENHRY and CDR2 SYGVKD. This CDR3 has 15 amino acids. Here the CDR3 reads CAISDRDRANTEAFF.

CDR3: CASSFMGLGNQPQHF. The chain joins TRBV27 to TRBJ1-5. Germline V gene sequence: CDR1 MNHEY, CDR2 SMNVEV (reference sequence). The CDR3 covers 15 residues.

The rearrangement uses TRBV20-1 and TRBJ2-7; the TCRdb D gene call, TRBD2, has no DNA to confirm it. This CDR3 has 14 residues. Germline V lookup: CDR1 DFQATT, CDR2 SNEGSKA (reference sequence). This CDR3 reads CSARDRSAGYEQYF.